These T cell receptor beta chains were read from a single sample in a study of shared T cell receptors in the human thymus. The method was immunoSEQ multiplex PCR; TCRdb's version includes in-frame clones alone and lacks a portion of them. The sample records about 660,000 clones, about 87% being singletons. The data were also submitted as part of a second study, on human thymus T cells.

Sequenced input: thymocytes. These receptors all come from a boy in the first two years of life with a congenital heart defect. CDR3s include the opening cysteine and the closing phenylalanine or tryptophan. A D gene is named only where the DNA matches it firmly. Size tells how often a clone was seen (once, few, many) or the class of an expanded clone, and some rows leave it out.

v_call	d_call	j_call	clone_size	cdr3_aa	cdr3_nt
TRBV29-1	.	TRBJ2-1	.	CSVHNPGLRAYNEQFF	TGCAGCGTACATAACCCGGGACTTAGAGCCTACAATGAGCAGTTCTTC
TRBV19	.	TRBJ1-2	.	CASSILWSGNYGYTF	TGTGCCAGTAGTATCCTCTGGTCAGGAAACTATGGCTACACCTTC
TRBV27	TRBD1	TRBJ2-1	.	CASSSIDREQSYNEQFF	TGTGCCAGCAGTTCCATAGACAGGGAACAATCCTACAATGAGCAGTTCTTC
TRBV7-9	.	TRBJ2-7	.	CASSFVRGSYEQYF	TGTGCCAGCAGCTTTGTACGGGGGTCCTACGAGCAGTACTTC
TRBV23-1	TRBD1	TRBJ2-1	.	CTTTGTGFYNEQFF	TGCACCACCACCGGGACAGGATTTTACAATGAGCAGTTCTTC
TRBV19	TRBD2	TRBJ2-3	few	CASSPSGITSTDTQYF	TGTGCCAGTAGTCCTAGCGGGATAACTAGCACAGATACGCAGTATTTT
TRBV27	TRBD1	TRBJ2-2	.	CASSSGQGTNTGELFF	TGTGCCAGCAGTTCGGGACAGGGTACCAACACCGGGGAGCTGTTTTTT
TRBV12-5	.	TRBJ2-1	.	CASGLKRYNEQFF	TGTGCTAGTGGTTTGAAACGGTACAATGAGCAGTTCTTC
TRBV20-1	TRBD1	TRBJ2-7	.	CSALQGNEQYF	TGCAGTGCCCTACAGGGGAACGAGCAGTACTTC
TRBV5-1	TRBD1	TRBJ2-4	once	CASSYTGTGRHIQYF	TGCGCCAGCAGCTACACCGGGACAGGGAGGCACATTCAGTACTTC
TRBV4-3	.	TRBJ2-7	.	CASSHSPDRAYEQYF	TGCGCCAGCAGCCATAGCCCGGACAGAGCCTACGAGCAGTACTTC
TRBV4-1	TRBD2	TRBJ2-1	.	CASSQVAGNPYNEQFF	TGCGCCAGCAGCCAAGTAGCGGGAAACCCCTACAATGAGCAGTTCTTC
TRBV2	.	TRBJ2-2	.	CASSDRAGSGELFF	TGTGCCAGCAGTGACCGGGCGGGGTCCGGGGAGCTGTTTTTT
TRBV10-2	TRBD1	TRBJ1-1	.	CASTYEITGGRTEAFF	TGCGCCAGCACTTACGAGATAACAGGGGGCAGGACTGAAGCTTTCTTT
TRBV5-1	.	TRBJ1-4	.	CASSFDWRGGEKLFF	TGCGCCAGCAGCTTCGACTGGCGGGGGGGTGAAAAACTGTTTTTT
TRBV30	.	TRBJ1-2	.	CAWSITGYGYTF	TGTGCCTGGAGTATAACAGGATATGGCTACACCTTC
TRBV19	.	TRBJ1-2	.	CASSIASQGRINYGYTF	TGTGCCAGTAGTATAGCTTCACAGGGCCGCATTAACTATGGCTACACCTTC
TRBV2	TRBD2	TRBJ2-4	.	CASSTSATLAKNIQYF	TGTGCCAGCAGTACTAGCGCAACCCTAGCCAAAAACATTCAGTACTTC
TRBV10-3	.	TRBJ2-5	.	CAISESGMEFGQKYQETQYF	TGTGCCATCAGTGAGTCGGGTATGGAATTCGGACAGAAATACCAAGAGACCCAGTACTTC
TRBV6-5	.	TRBJ1-2	.	CASRPLRGSYGYTF	TGTGCCAGCAGACCACTCAGGGGCAGCTATGGCTACACCTTC
TRBV4-3	TRBD2	TRBJ2-4	.	CASSQDGRGGLLNIQYF	TGCGCCAGCAGCCAAGATGGGCGGGGGGGCCTTCTCAACATTCAGTACTTC
TRBV6-1	.	TRBJ2-5	once	CASSDPGSETQYF	TGTGCCAGCAGTGACCCCGGGAGTGAGACCCAGTACTTC
TRBV18	TRBD1	TRBJ2-1	.	CASSPEGTGSHFNSYNEQFF	TGTGCCAGCTCACCAGAGGGGACAGGGTCCCATTTTAACTCCTACAATGAGCAGTTCTTC